One sample yielded the 13 T cell receptor beta chains listed below, sequenced in a study of cytomegalovirus exposure and HLA in healthy donors. This PCR relied on a set of 60 Vbeta primers and 13 Jbeta primers. Assay: immunoSEQ multiplex PCR; the TCRdb copy retains only in-frame clones and omits some. The sample has under 300,000 clones, approximately 82% seen once. Sequenced: PBMCs. These receptors all come from a woman aged 55 to 70 in good health and CMV-seropositive.

This clone was seen only once. The chain is built from TRBV5-1 and TRBJ2-2, with 9 bases matching TRBD2. The CDR3 sequence is 15 residues long. The V and J ends lost 4 bases and 4 bases, in that order; junction bases with no gene match: 5. Germline-derived CDR1 and CDR2 are SGHRS and YFSETQ. The CDR3 protein is CASSLALAGTGELFF. CDR3 nucleotides: TGCGCCAGCAGCCTGGCACTAGCGGGCACCGGGGAGCTGTTTTTT.

This clone was seen many times. The chain carries TRBV10-3 and TRBJ2-1; D is uncertain. The germline V and J ends were trimmed by 4 bases and 7 bases, with 5 bases remaining between them. Germline V lookup: CDR1 ENHRY, CDR2 SYGVKD. The length of the CDR3 is 11 residues. The CDR3 DNA reads as TGTGCCATCAGTGTCGGGAATGAGCAGTTCTTC. This codes for CAISVGNEQFF.

V gene TRBV5-1 combines with J gene TRBJ2-5, with 8 bases identical to TRBD2. The V gene end was trimmed by 5 bases and the J gene end by 4 bases; junction bases not matched to a gene: 19. The CDR3 totals 18 residues. In germline, CDR1 is SGHRS, CDR2 YFSETQ. CDR3 in amino acids: CASSMGATAGALGETQYF. In DNA, the CDR3 is TGCGCCAGCAGTATGGGGGCGACAGCGGGAGCGTTGGGAGAGACCCAGTACTTC.

The chain recombines TRBV11-2 with TRBJ2-3; 15 positions agree with TRBD2. The CDR3 spans 19 residues. CDR1 and CDR2 from the germline V gene are SGHAT and FQNNGV. With 1 base clipped from V and 0 bases from J, the junction kept 5 bases outside the gene matches. CDR3 amino acids: CASSLVGTSGRTSTDTQYF. As DNA, the CDR3 is TGTGCCAGCAGCTTAGTTGGGACTAGCGGGAGGACTAGCACAGATACGCAGTATTTT.

The CDR3 coding sequence is TGTGCCAGCAGTTACTCCCTAGCCCAGGAGCAGTACTTC. Translation: CASSYSLAQEQYF. The chain has TRBV6-6 and TRBJ2-7; weak D call: TRBD2 (5 bases). This CDR3 comprises 13 residues. Germline V CDR1 and CDR2: MNHNY, SVGAGI (reference sequence). V lost 0 bases, J lost 7 bases, and 10 bases lay in between.

A word on this clone: Mismatch with germline at one junction end may stem from a read error. This rearrangement joins TRBV7-9 to TRBJ1-3; D remains unclear. Germline V CDR1 and CDR2: SEHNR, FQNEAQ (reference sequence). The CDR3 extends over 12 amino acids. This CDR3 is CSSSFVGNTIYF. CDR3 in DNA: TGTTCCAGCAGCTTCGTAGGAAACACCATATATTTT.

This chain uses TRBV15 with TRBJ1-3; TRBD1 aligns across 8 bases. J gave up 4 bases and V 1 base, and 3 bases lay outside the gene matches. CDR1 and CDR2 (germline): LNHNV, YYDKDF (reference sequence). This CDR3 is 15 amino acids long. The CDR3 here is CATSRVGQAGNTIYF. CDR3 in DNA: TGTGCCACCAGCAGAGTGGGACAGGCAGGAAACACCATATATTTT.

The table lists this clone with a few counts. The rearrangement joins TRBV5-4 to TRBJ2-1; TRBD2 matches at 9 bases. Germline V lookup: CDR1 SGHNT, CDR2 YYREEE (reference sequence). This CDR3 comprises 15 residues. V was pared by 4 bases and J by 7 bases, with 9 bases of the junction left unmatched. DNA for the CDR3: TGTGCCAGCAGCCCCCAAGCGGGGGGCATTAATGAGCAGTTCTTC. Translation: CASSPQAGGINEQFF.

This clone was seen more than once but under ten times. The chain couples TRBV7-6 to TRBJ2-2; D remains unclear. V gave up 4 bases and J gave up 0 bases, with 15 bases separating them. Germline V gene data show CDR1 as SGHVS and CDR2 as FNYEAQ. This CDR3 spans 17 amino acids. The CDR3 sequence is CASSSGDGFANTGELFF. The CDR3 DNA reads TGTGCCAGCAGCTCCGGTGACGGGTTCGCGAACACCGGGGAGCTGTTTTTT.

The J gene is TRBJ2-1, the V gene TRBV6-4; 8 bases are a match to TRBD2. The CDR3 extends over 15 amino acids. V lost 3 bases and J lost 7; bases outside the gene matches: 8. Germline loops: CDR1 MRHNA, CDR2 SNTAGT. CDR3 DNA: TGTGCCAGCAGTGAAGAAGGAGCGGGAGAAAATGAGCAGTTCTTC. Its translation: CASSEEGAGENEQFF.

The chain carries TRBV5-1 and TRBJ2-5; 10 positions agree with TRBD2. The germline gives CDR1 SGHRS, CDR2 YFSETQ. The V and J ends lost 0 bases and 5 bases, in that order; junction bases with no gene match: 4. CDR3 size: 15 residues. The CDR3 nucleotides read TGCGCCAGCAGCTTGGAGGGACTAGCGAGTGAGACCCAGTACTTC. Translating it yields CASSLEGLASETQYF.

Here the CDR3 DNA reads TGTGCCAGCAACCGGGAACTACAAGAGACCCAGTACTTC. It encodes CASNRELQETQYF. This chain joins TRBV6-6 and TRBJ2-5, with D maybe TRBD2 (5 bases). The CDR3 loop spans 13 amino acids. Germline assignment: CDR1 MNHNY and CDR2 SVGAGI (reference sequence). V lost 7 bases, J lost 2 bases, and 11 bases lay in between.

The V and J genes are TRBV9 and TRBJ2-3, with 7 bases lining up with TRBD1. The CDR3 runs to 14 residues. Germline V gene sequence: CDR1 SGDLS, CDR2 YYNGEE. Trimming took 2 bases from V and 4 from J; bases not matched to a gene: 4. The CDR3 DNA reads as TGTGCCAGCAGCGTGGAGCAGGGGGCAGATACGCAGTATTTT. It encodes CASSVEQGADTQYF.